The 3 T cell receptor beta chains below were found in one sample sequenced in a study of spatial heterogeneity in lung cancer. Study-level points and caveats: Tumor mutation count correlated with how many alpha and beta TCRs expanded intratumorally.

Time point meaning: sample taken at primary tumor resection. TCRdb reprocessed the 5' RACE reads with MiXCR, giving one entry per CDR3 protein. The repertoire holds roughly 17,000 distinct CDR3 sequences, with 6.5% to 8% as singletons. No cognate antigen is known for these TCRs. The sequencing here drew on lung tumor tissue, taken at surgery. These receptors all come from a female donor with early-stage non-small cell lung cancer.

This clonotype was seen many times. This beta chain is off target for a library built for alpha chains, so its abundance means little. The chain recombines TRBV20-1 with TRBJ2-7, with D perhaps matching TRBD2 (6 bases). This CDR3 is 14 amino acids long. Per the germline V gene, CDR1 is DFQATT and CDR2 is SNEGSKA (reference sequence). The ends were cut back, 5 bases at V and 2 bases at J, with 16 bases in the middle. The CDR3 DNA reads as TGCAGTGCTCCCGACGGAGGGGAGCCCTACGAGCAGTACTTC. This codes for CSAPDGGEPYEQYF.

Concerning this clonotype itself: For a library built for alpha chains, this beta chain is a stray read; little rests on its size. V and J are TRBV7-2 and TRBJ2-7, with 10 bases aligning to TRBD2. This CDR3 spans 14 amino acids. The V and J ends lost 5 bases and 7 bases, in that order; junction bases with no gene match: 8. CDR1 and CDR2 (germline): SGHTA, FQGNSA. The CDR3 nucleotides are TGTGCCAGCAGCCCGGGACTAGCGAGATGGGAGCAGTACTTC. It translates to CASSPGLARWEQYF.

This clonotype is medium-sized (0.01 to 0.1%). This beta chain is an off-target read within a library intended for alpha chains, so its frequency means little. The chain couples TRBV20-1 to TRBJ1-1; D gene uncertain. Germline V gives CDR1 DFQATT, CDR2 SNEGSKA (reference sequence). The ends were cut back, 3 bases at V and 4 bases at J, with 15 bases in the middle. The CDR3 extends over 14 amino acids. This CDR3 reads CSASVLTGSTEAFF. The CDR3 DNA sequence: TGCAGTGCTAGTGTGCTTACTGGGAGCACTGAAGCTTTCTTT.